The 10 T cell receptor beta chains in this list originate from one sample, sequenced in a study of cytomegalovirus exposure and HLA in healthy donors. 13 Jbeta primers and 60 Vbeta primers were used for the PCR. Generated by immunoSEQ multiplex PCR, the TCRdb table keeps only in-frame clones and is missing some. Found here are about 120,000 clones, approximately 75% of them singletons; the top ten hold approximately 1.8%. The sample comprised PBMCs. These receptors originate from a man aged 40-49 years in good health and CMV-seronegative.

This clone is a singleton in its sample. This rearrangement joins TRBV28 to TRBJ2-7; 9 bases map to TRBD2. The CDR3 spans 14 residues. From germline, CDR1 is MDHEN and CDR2 SYDVKM. J lost 6 bases, V lost 4 bases, and 7 bases had no gene match. The chain's CDR3 is CASSSSGKRLEQYF. The CDR3 DNA is TGTGCCAGCAGTTCTAGCGGGAAACGGCTCGAGCAGTACTTC.

This chain links TRBV4-3 with TRBJ2-1; TRBD1 agrees at 7 bases. After removal of 3 bases from V and 2 bases from J, the junction contained 7 bases not matched to a gene. The CDR3 runs 16 residues. CDR1 is LGHNA, CDR2 YSLEER, per germline. CDR3 nucleotides: TGCGCCAGCAGCCAGGAGACAGGGAACCCCTACAATGAGCAGTTCTTC. This encodes CASSQETGNPYNEQFF.

The rearrangement links TRBV7-9 to TRBJ1-4, with a possible D match to TRBD1 (6 bases). Germline-derived CDR1 and CDR2 are SEHNR and FQNEAQ (reference sequence). This CDR3 comprises 14 residues. V lost 6 bases to trimming and J lost 5 bases, with 13 bases between them. CDR3 loop: CASSRQGSNEKLFF. CDR3 nucleotides: TGTGCCAGCAGTCGTCAGGGGAGCAATGAAAAACTGTTTTTT. Together with reference TRBV7-9 and TRBJ1-4, the CDR3 gives the full variable domain: DTGVSQNPRHKITKRGQNVTFRCDPISEHNRLYWYRQTLGQGPEFLTYFQNEAQLEKSRLLSDRFSAERPKGSFSTLEIQRTEQGDSAMYLCASSRQGSNEKLFFGSGTQLSVL.

This clone was seen a handful of times. The rearrangement joins TRBV6-5 to TRBJ2-3, with D hard to call. The CDR3 runs to 12 residues. The V end was cut by 4 bases, the J end by 3 bases, with 5 bases between. Germline CDR1 and CDR2: MNHEY and SVGAGI. The CDR3 DNA is TGTGCCAGCAGTTCCCCTACAGATACGCAGTATTTT. Translated: CASSSPTDTQYF.

This clone showed up just once. The V gene is TRBV27, the J gene TRBJ2-1, with 8 bases fitting TRBD1. The germline gives CDR1 MNHEY, CDR2 SMNVEV (reference sequence). Trimming took 4 bases from V and 0 from J; bases not matched to a gene: 2. The CDR3 loop spans 15 amino acids. The CDR3: CASSSQGGSYNEQFF. The CDR3 nucleotides read TGTGCCAGCAGTTCACAGGGGGGCTCCTACAATGAGCAGTTCTTC.

This clone has more than one count but fewer than ten. The V call is TRBV10-2, the J call TRBJ2-3, with 8 positions matching TRBD2. The CDR3 runs 16 residues. The trim removed 3 bases at V and 8 bases at J, leaving 13 bases unmatched. Germline V gene lookup returns CDR1 WSHSY and CDR2 SAAADI. As DNA, the CDR3 is TGCGCCAGCAGTGATCCCTCGGGGGGGCCAGGGGTTACGCAGTATTTT. Protein product: CASSDPSGGPGVTQYF.

The chain combines TRBV7-2 with TRBJ1-1, with D possibly TRBD1 on 5 matching bases. The CDR3 is made up of 13 amino acids. Germline V CDR1 and CDR2: SGHTA, FQGNSA. V dropped 4 bases and J dropped 1 base, with 7 bases sitting between them. CDR3 sequence reads: CASSYTGNTEAFF. DNA of the CDR3: TGTGCCAGCAGCTATACAGGGAACACTGAAGCTTTCTTT.

This chain links TRBV7-8 with TRBJ1-1; 9 positions match TRBD1. The CDR3 extends over 13 amino acids. Unmatched junction bases numbered 5, after V lost 5 bases and J lost 7 bases. Germline V gives CDR1 SGHVS, CDR2 FQNEAQ. The CDR3, as DNA: TGTGCCAGCAGCCGAGGGACAGGGCTTGAAGCTTTCTTT. Encoded protein: CASSRGTGLEAFF.

This chain links TRBV7-9 with TRBJ1-3; 8 bases are a match to TRBD1. The germline V gene has CDR1 SEHNR and CDR2 FQNEAQ (reference sequence). CDR3 size: 15 residues. The V and J ends lost 2 bases and 6 bases, in that order; junction bases with no gene match: 6. CDR3 amino acids: CASSLSGTGTNTIYF. The CDR3 DNA sequence: TGTGCCAGCAGCTTAAGTGGGACAGGCACAAACACCATATATTTT.

This rearrangement joins TRBV2 to TRBJ1-1; 7 bases match TRBD1. CDR1 and CDR2 from the germline V gene are SNHLY and FYNNEI. The CDR3 runs 14 residues. Trimming cost V 6 bases and J 3 bases; bases outside gene matches: 7. In DNA, the CDR3 is TGTGCCAGCAGACCGACAGGGCTATACACTGAAGCTTTCTTT. Amino acids: CASRPTGLYTEAFF.